Shown below are 11 T cell receptor beta chains from a single sample sequenced in a study of blood T cell repertoires in COVID-19. TCRdb keeps only in-frame clones here, not all; method: immunoSEQ multiplex PCR. The sample contains 150,000 to 170,000 clones, about 90% of which appear only once. Sequencing used peripheral blood. The receptors stem from a man over 45 with acute or convalescent COVID-19.

This chain connects TRBV6-2 or TRBV6-3 to TRBJ1-1; D uncertain. The CDR3 spans 15 residues. Germline CDR1 reads MNHEY; CDR2 reads SVGEGT. The germline V and J ends were trimmed by 4 bases and 0 bases, with 12 bases remaining between them. The CDR3: CASSSGVRLNTEAFF. The CDR3 region has the DNA TGTGCCAGCAGTTCCGGGGTCAGACTGAACACTGAAGCTTTCTTT.

The rearrangement links TRBV12-3 or TRBV12-4 to TRBJ1-6, with D uncertain. Between the trimmed V and J ends, which lost 5 bases and 8 bases, there was a span of 7 bases. CDR3 size: 12 residues. In nucleotides, the CDR3 is TGTGCCAGCAGTCACACCTATTCACCCCTCCACTTT. Its translation: CASSHTYSPLHF.

The chain is built from TRBV6-5 and TRBJ1-1; D may be TRBD1 (6 bases). V was trimmed by 6 bases and J by 4 bases, leaving 9 bases between them. Germline values: CDR1 MNHEY, CDR2 SVGAGI. CDR3 length: 12 residues. The CDR3 coding sequence is TGTGCCAGCAGGACAGGTATCACTGAAGCTTTCTTT. This codes for CASRTGITEAFF.

V usage is TRBV6-6 and J usage is TRBJ2-7; 11 bases align to TRBD1. With 10 bases clipped from V and 6 bases from J, the junction kept 17 bases outside the gene matches. Germline V gives CDR1 MNHNY, CDR2 SVGAGI (reference sequence). This CDR3 comprises 16 residues. The CDR3 is CATILPGQGGTGEQYF. The CDR3 DNA follows: TGTGCCACTATTCTTCCGGGACAGGGGGGAACTGGCGAGCAGTACTTC.

The chain links TRBV2 to TRBJ2-2, with 12 positions matching TRBD2. Germline V CDR1 and CDR2: SNHLY, FYNNEI. V dropped 6 bases and J dropped 10; count of bases not matched to a gene: 12. The CDR3 has 16 amino acids. The CDR3 sequence: CASRAWTSGVFVELFF. The CDR3, as DNA: TGTGCCAGCAGAGCCTGGACTAGCGGGGTGTTCGTGGAGCTGTTTTTT. The full variable domain, with the rest looked up from reference TRBV2 and TRBJ2-2, is EPEVTQTPSHQVTQMGQEVILRCVPISNHLYFYWYRQILGQKVEFLVSFYNNEISEKSEIFDDQFSVERPDGSNFTLKIRSTKLEDSAMYFCASRAWTSGVFVELFFGEGSRLTVL.

CDR3 sequence reads: CASSNRQGGEKLFF. CDR3 sequence (DNA): TGTGCCAGCAGCAACCGACAGGGTGGCGAAAAACTGTTTTTT. The V and J genes are TRBV7-2 and TRBJ1-4, with 7 bases lining up with TRBD1. Per the germline V gene, CDR1 is SGHTA and CDR2 is FQGNSA. The trim removed 5 bases at V and 8 bases at J, leaving 8 bases unmatched. This CDR3 contains 14 residues.

The V call is TRBV3-1 (or the pseudogene TRBV3-2), the J call TRBJ2-5; 9 positions match TRBD2. The ends lost 3 bases at V and 5 bases at J; junction bases unmatched: 7. Germline V CDR1 and CDR2: LGHDT, YNNKEL (reference sequence). The CDR3 runs to 15 residues. CDR3 sequence reads: CASSHSGGDKETQYF. In nucleotides, the CDR3 is TGTGCCAGCAGCCATAGCGGGGGAGATAAGGAGACCCAGTACTTC.

J is TRBJ2-5 and V is TRBV18, with a weak D call TRBD1 (6 bases). This CDR3 has 14 residues. The V and J ends lost 2 bases and 2 bases respectively, with 9 bases between them. CDR1 and CDR2 from the germline V gene are KGHSH and LQKENI. CDR3 amino acids: CASSPLDRQETQYF. The CDR3 DNA reads as TGTGCCAGCTCACCATTAGACAGGCAAGAGACCCAGTACTTC.

The rearrangement uses TRBV10-3 and TRBJ1-1; D is undetermined. The germline CDR1 and CDR2 sequences are ENHRY and SYGVKD. The V end lost 6 bases, the J end lost 3 bases, and 14 bases lay between the germline ends. The CDR3 is 14 amino acids. The CDR3 loop is CAIRRGSGHTEAFF. The DNA of the CDR3 is TGTGCCATCAGAAGAGGGAGCGGGCACACTGAAGCTTTCTTT.

This chain uses TRBV18 with TRBJ2-7, with 8 bases matching TRBD1. From germline, CDR1 is KGHSH and CDR2 LQKENI. The CDR3 length is 15 residues. J was trimmed by 4 bases and V by 0 bases; bases with no gene match: 5. The CDR3 bases are TGTGCCAGCTCACCACCGACAGGGGTTTTATACGAGCAGTACTTC. Translating gives CASSPPTGVLYEQYF.

V is TRBV3-1 (or the pseudogene TRBV3-2) and J is TRBJ2-1; a possible D gene is TRBD2 (5 bases). V was clipped by 3 bases and J by 8 bases, with 11 bases between them. The CDR3 is made up of 13 amino acids. Germline-derived CDR1 and CDR2 are LGHDT and YNNKEL (reference sequence). The CDR3 nucleotides are TGTGCCAGCAGCCAGAACGGCGGGCATGAGCAGTTCTTC. Translation gives CASSQNGGHEQFF.